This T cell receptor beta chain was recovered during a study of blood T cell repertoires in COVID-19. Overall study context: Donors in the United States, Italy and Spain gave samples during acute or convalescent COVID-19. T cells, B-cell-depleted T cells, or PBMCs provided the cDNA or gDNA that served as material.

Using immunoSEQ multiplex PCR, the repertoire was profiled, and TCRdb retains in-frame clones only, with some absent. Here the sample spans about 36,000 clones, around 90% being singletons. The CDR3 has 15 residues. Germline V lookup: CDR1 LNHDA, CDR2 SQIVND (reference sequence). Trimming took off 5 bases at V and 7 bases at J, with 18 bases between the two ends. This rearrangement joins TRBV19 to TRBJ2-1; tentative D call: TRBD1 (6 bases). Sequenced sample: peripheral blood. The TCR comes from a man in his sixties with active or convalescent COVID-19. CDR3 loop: CASSSLSTGANEQFF. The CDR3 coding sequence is TGTGCCAGTAGTTCCCTTTCGACAGGTGCTAATGAGCAGTTCTTC.